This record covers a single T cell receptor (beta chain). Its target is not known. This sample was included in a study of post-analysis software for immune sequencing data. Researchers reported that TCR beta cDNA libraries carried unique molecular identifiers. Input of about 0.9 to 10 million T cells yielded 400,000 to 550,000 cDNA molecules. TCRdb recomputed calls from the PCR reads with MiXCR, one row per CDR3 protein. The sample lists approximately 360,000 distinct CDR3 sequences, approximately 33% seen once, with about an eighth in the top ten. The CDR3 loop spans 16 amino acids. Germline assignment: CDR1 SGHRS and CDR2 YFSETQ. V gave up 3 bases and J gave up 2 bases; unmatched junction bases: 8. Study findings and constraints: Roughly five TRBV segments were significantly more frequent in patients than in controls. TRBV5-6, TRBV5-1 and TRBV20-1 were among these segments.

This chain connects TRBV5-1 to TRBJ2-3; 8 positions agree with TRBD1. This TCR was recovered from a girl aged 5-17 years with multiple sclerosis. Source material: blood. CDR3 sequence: CASSSRQGRNTDTQYF. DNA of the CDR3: TGCGCCAGCAGCTCCCGACAGGGGAGGAACACAGATACGCAGTATTTT.